The sequence of this TCR beta chain was determined in a study of blood T cell repertoires in COVID-19 (dated by TCRdb to 2018 to 2020). As for the study more broadly: The collaborator samples originated in the United States, Italy and Spain and spanned the acute and convalescent phases of COVID-19. The material from the prospective study consisted of cDNA or gDNA derived from T cells, B-cell-depleted T cells, or PBMCs. Subjects who had been exposed to COVID-19, were actively infected with it, or had recovered from it provided the deeply sampled blood TCRbeta repertoires that made up the dataset. The repertoires were released in a freely available public database meant as a resource for research on the immune response to SARS-CoV-2. Samples were obtained from the ongoing ImmuneRACE study (first 160 participants) and from 1,254 subjects provided by 6 global collaborators. The sample metadata nearly always contained a de-identified subject ID, COVID-19 status, age in years and sex. HLA class I and class II types, where available, came from metadata supplied by the sample provider rather than from assay-based typing. Overall results and qualifications from the work: The amount of clinical and demographic metadata varied by source and participant and was provided uncurated.

TCRbeta CDR3 regions were amplified from genomic DNA using the immunoSEQ Assay, a bias-controlled multiplex PCR. The published analysis was carried out like this. The number of nucleated cells in each sample was estimated from the amplification of reference gene primers within the assay. To quantify the absolute abundance of each unique TCRbeta CDR3 rearrangement, sequence reads were collapsed and filtered. Productive Simpson clonality was computed per sample as the square root of Simpson's diversity index over productive rearrangements. TCRdb mirrors the immuneACCESS table, restricted to in-frame sequences. Some clones are absent from its copies; in checked studies, under half trace to an unresolved V gene, and the reason for the others is unknown. V and J calls plus clone size are reproduced from that table; the DNA served to infer D and trimming. The sample contains around 250,000 clones, over 70% of them found a single time. The ten largest account for roughly 5% of the sample.

With regard to this clone: Its recognized antigen is unknown. It has no much larger one-base neighbor in the sample; base qualities were not kept.

Between the V and J ends, shortened by 5 bases and 0 bases respectively, the junction contains 12 bases. The germline V gene encodes CDR1 MNHEY and CDR2 SMNVEV (reference sequence). CDR3 length: 15 amino acids, cysteine to phenylalanine. Only the CDR3 region is kept as DNA, spanning 45 bases read in frame from base 1. Each collaborating institution followed its own protocols to collect whole blood in K2EDTA tubes. For TCRbeta analysis, collaborators shipped samples in one of three forms: frozen whole blood, isolated PBMCs, or DNA extracted from either of those sample types. The sequencing input was peripheral blood. The rearranged segments are TRBV27 and TRBJ2-3; TRBD2 could be the D gene, as 6 bases match. The source of this sequence is a man older than 75 with acute or convalescent COVID-19. The CDR3 region: CASSPGLLSTDTQYF. Read as DNA, the sequence is TGTGCCAGCAGTCCGGGACTTTTAAGCACAGATACGCAGTATTTT.